The 29 T cell receptor beta chains reported below all come from one sample, sequenced in a study of identical twins. TCRdb used MiXCR to reprocess the 5' RACE reads, holding one entry per CDR3 protein. In the table there are 690,000 or so distinct CDR3 sequences, over 8.5% of which are singletons. Another study also made use of these data, one on yellow fever vaccine responses in identical twins.

The sequenced material came from PBMCs. Source of these receptors: a woman in her late teens or twenties in good health.

This chain uses TRBV2 with TRBJ2-7; D uncertain. Trimming took 3 bases from V and 6 from J, leaving 9 bases between them. Germline V lookup: CDR1 SNHLY, CDR2 FYNNEI. The CDR3 length is 12 residues. In DNA, the CDR3 is TGTGCCAGCAGTGATACAGTCTCCGAGCAGTACTTC. It specifies CASSDTVSEQYF.

This clonotype was seen a handful of times. The rearrangement links TRBV28 to TRBJ2-4; D could derive from TRBD1 or TRBD2 (5 bases each). Trimming pared 6 bases from V and 2 bases from J, leaving 26 bases between. This CDR3 has 19 amino acids. The germline V gene encodes CDR1 MDHEN and CDR2 SYDVKM. This chain's CDR3 is CASRPHGAKALWTKNIQYF. The CDR3 nucleotides are TGTGCCAGCAGGCCCCACGGGGCGAAGGCGTTATGGACCAAAAACATTCAGTACTTC.

The chain recombines TRBV5-1 with TRBJ2-2; 8 bases match TRBD1. Germline V gene sequence: CDR1 SGHRS, CDR2 YFSETQ. Trimming removed 3 bases from V and 0 bases from J; junction bases left unmatched: 7. This CDR3 contains 17 residues. The CDR3 spells CASSSIWTGTNTGELFF. The CDR3 DNA is TGCGCCAGCAGCTCCATATGGACAGGGACGAACACCGGGGAGCTGTTTTTT.

J is TRBJ1-6 and V is TRBV19; unclear D gene. Germline-derived CDR1 and CDR2 are LNHDA and SQIVND (reference sequence). There are 14 residues in the CDR3. Deletions cut 3 bases from V and 10 bases from J, with 13 bases between. The CDR3 nucleotides read TGTGCCAGTAGTATCGGAGTGAGCCTCTCACCCCTCCACTTT. This translates into CASSIGVSLSPLHF.

This clonotype came up a few times. The chain combines TRBV20-1 with TRBJ2-7; 9 bases agree with TRBD1. Germline CDR1 reads DFQATT; CDR2 reads SNEGSKA (reference sequence). This CDR3 is 12 amino acids long. V gave up 4 bases and J gave up 9 bases; unmatched junction bases: 7. CDR3 residues: CSAIRQGEWQYF. The DNA for the CDR3 is TGCAGTGCTATAAGACAGGGGGAATGGCAGTACTTC.

The chain links TRBV21-1 to TRBJ2-4; no check of the table's D call, TRBD1, against the DNA was made. TRBV21-1 is a known pseudogene. The CDR3 is 16 residues long. The CDR3 sequence is CASSKLTADPGVIQYF. Here the CDR3 DNA reads TGTGCCAGCAGCAAGTTAACAGCGGACCCGGGGGTCATTCAGTACTTC.

This clonotype was found many times. The junction and the germline gene differ at one end; a read error may be behind it. J is TRBJ2-1 and V is TRBV5-1; tentatively, D is TRBD1 or TRBD2 (5 bases each). The CDR3 contains 15 residues. In germline, CDR1 is SGHRS, CDR2 YFSETQ. CDR3 in DNA: TGTGCCAGCAGCTTAGGTCCAGGGAGCTACAATGAGCAGTTCTTC. It specifies CASSLGPGSYNEQFF.

This clonotype came up a few times. The chain is built from TRBV20-1 and TRBJ2-2; possible D gene TRBD1, 5 bases. The CDR3 covers 16 residues. Trimming took 0 bases from V and 0 from J, leaving 11 bases between them. Looked up from germline, CDR1 is DFQATT and CDR2 is SNEGSKA (reference sequence). The CDR3 coding sequence is TGCAGTGCTAGAGATTCGAGGACATCGAACACCGGGGAGCTGTTTTTT. Protein sequence: CSARDSRTSNTGELFF.

This rearrangement joins TRBV27 to TRBJ2-1; 8 nucleotides line up with TRBD1. The ends lost 6 bases at V and 3 bases at J; junction bases unmatched: 13. The CDR3 has 17 amino acids. CDR1 and CDR2 (germline): MNHEY, SMNVEV (reference sequence). The CDR3 loop reads CASSTYIQGAGYNEQFF. CDR3 nucleotide sequence: TGTGCCAGCAGCACCTATATTCAGGGGGCCGGCTACAATGAGCAGTTCTTC.

This clonotype occurred a few times. V usage is TRBV6-2 or TRBV6-3 and J usage is TRBJ2-3; TRBD2 matches at 8 bases. The ends lost 6 bases at V and 4 bases at J; junction bases unmatched: 15. This CDR3 has 17 amino acids. From germline, CDR1 is MNHEY and CDR2 SVGEGT. CDR3: CASRTPFQRERADTQYF. DNA for the CDR3: TGTGCCAGCAGGACCCCCTTTCAGCGGGAGAGGGCAGATACGCAGTATTTT.

The V gene is TRBV7-8, the J gene TRBJ2-1, with a possible D match to TRBD2 (5 bases). Germline assignment: CDR1 SGHVS and CDR2 FQNEAQ. Trimming took off 4 bases at V and 4 bases at J, with 20 bases between the two ends. The CDR3 sequence is 17 residues long. The CDR3 DNA reads TGTGCCAGCAGCTCCGAGATTGGGCGGGCAGCATACAATGAGCAGTTCTTC. Amino acid sequence: CASSSEIGRAAYNEQFF.

The V gene is TRBV11-3, the J gene TRBJ2-2; no clear D. The V gene lost 4 bases and the J gene lost 1 base, with 13 bases spanning the gap. Germline V gene lookup returns CDR1 SGHNT and CDR2 YENEEA. CDR3 length equals 16 residues. The CDR3 reads CASSSRRTQNTGELFF. For the CDR3, the DNA is TGTGCCAGCAGCTCACGTCGGACCCAGAACACCGGGGAGCTGTTTTTT.

V and J are TRBV20-1 and TRBJ1-1; D is unclear. V lost 2 bases, J lost 5 bases, and 15 bases lay in between. This CDR3 is built from 14 residues. The germline V gene encodes CDR1 DFQATT and CDR2 SNEGSKA (reference sequence). The DNA of the CDR3 is TGCAGTGCTAGACTCGGTATCGGTTGGACTGAAGCTTTCTTT. It specifies CSARLGIGWTEAFF.

The rearrangement links TRBV7-9 to TRBJ2-7; D may be TRBD2 (6 bases). Germline CDR1 and CDR2: SEHNR and FQNEAQ (reference sequence). Trimming removed 1 base at V and 6 bases at J, with 7 bases between. The CDR3 contains 12 residues. The CDR3 is CASSLDSGEQYF. CDR3 coding DNA: TGTGCCAGCAGCTTAGATAGCGGCGAGCAGTACTTC.

In this sample, this clonotype turned up a few times. The rearrangement joins TRBV6-1 to TRBJ1-2; the D gene is possibly TRBD1 (6 bases). Germline CDR1 reads MNHNS; CDR2 reads SASEGT. The V end lost 8 bases, the J end lost 3 bases, and 25 bases lay between the germline ends. This CDR3 contains 17 residues. The CDR3 sequence: CASSGRTGSPGDYGYTF. Here the CDR3 DNA reads TGTGCCAGCTCGGGGCGTACAGGGAGCCCCGGTGACTATGGCTACACCTTC.

This clonotype has ten or more counts. As DNA, the CDR3 is TGTGCCACCAGCAGAGCCACGGGAGTGAGTAATGAGCAGTTCTTC. Translation gives CATSRATGVSNEQFF. The gene calls are TRBV15 and TRBJ2-1; weak D call: TRBD2 (6 bases). Germline V gene lookup returns CDR1 LNHNV and CDR2 YYDKDF (reference sequence). This CDR3 region has 15 residues. The V and J ends lost 1 base and 7 bases respectively, with 14 bases between them.

This clonotype appeared many times. The chain employs TRBV5-1 and TRBJ1-6; D possibly corresponds to TRBD1 (6 bases). CDR3 length: 15 amino acids. Germline loops: CDR1 SGHRS, CDR2 YFSETQ. With 1 base removed from V and 6 bases from J, the gap between germline ends came to 11 bases. The CDR3 loop is CASSLTGQSNSPLHF. The CDR3 coding sequence is TGCGCCAGCAGCTTGACAGGACAGAGTAATTCACCCCTCCACTTT.

In the case of this clonotype: Since the CDR3 does not end with the conserved phenylalanine or tryptophan, this likely comes from a read error. The CDR3 reads CASSFSWGTLSYNEQFL. CDR3 DNA sequence: TGTGCCAGCAGCTTTAGTTGGGGGACGCTATCCTACAATGAGCAGTTCTTG. This chain uses TRBV7-8 with TRBJ2-1, with D possibly being TRBD1 or TRBD2 (5 bases each). The germline CDR1 and CDR2 sequences are SGHVS and FQNEAQ. There are 17 residues in the CDR3. Trimming removed 3 bases from V and 1 base from J, with 16 bases in between.

The chain employs TRBV25-1 and TRBJ2-2; TRBD2 matches 7 bases. The length of the CDR3 is 15 residues. J gave up 0 bases and V 6 bases, and 4 bases lay outside the gene matches. CDR1 is MGHDK and CDR2 is SYGVNS in the germline V gene. The CDR3 nucleotides read TGTGCCAGCAGGACAGCGGGGCCGAACACCGGGGAGCTGTTTTTT. This encodes CASRTAGPNTGELFF. The full variable domain, rest sourced from reference TRBV25-1 and TRBJ2-2, is EADIYQTPRYLVIGTGKKITLECSQTMGHDKMYWYQQDPGMELHLIHYSYGVNSTEKGDLSSESTVSRIRTEHFPLTLESARPSHTSQYLCASRTAGPNTGELFFGEGSRLTVL.

This clonotype is a singleton in its sample. The rearrangement uses TRBV5-1 and TRBJ2-4; 7 bases fit TRBD1. Germline V gene lookup returns CDR1 SGHRS and CDR2 YFSETQ. This CDR3 contains 14 residues. The V and J ends lost 0 bases and 8 bases, in that order; junction bases with no gene match: 5. The CDR3 loop reads CASSLGGGVDIQYF. CDR3 DNA sequence: TGCGCCAGCAGCTTGGGAGGGGGCGTAGACATTCAGTACTTC.

This clonotype was seen only a few times. This sequence joins TRBV6-5 and TRBJ2-7; maybe TRBD1 (6 bases). This CDR3 comprises 13 residues. In germline, CDR1 is MNHEY, CDR2 SVGAGI. Deletions cut 2 bases from V and 5 bases from J, with 10 bases between. The CDR3: CASSYQGSHEQYF. CDR3 DNA sequence: TGTGCCAGCAGTTACCAGGGGAGCCACGAGCAGTACTTC.

This clonotype was recorded a few times. The chain recombines TRBV7-2 with TRBJ2-4; D not resolved. Trimming left V 5 bases short and J 4 bases short, with 9 bases between. CDR3 length equals 13 residues. Germline CDR1 reads SGHTA; CDR2 reads FQGNSA. The chain's CDR3 is CASSPAGKNIQYF. CDR3 bases: TGTGCCAGCAGCCCCGCCGGGAAAAACATTCAGTACTTC. The entire variable domain, with the rest obtained from reference TRBV7-2 and TRBJ2-4, is as follows: GAGVSQSPSNKVTEKGKDVELRCDPISGHTALYWYRQSLGQGLEFLIYFQGNSAPDKSGLPSDRFSAERTGGSVSTLTIQRTQQEDSAVYLCASSPAGKNIQYFGAGTRLSVL.

V gene TRBV9 combines with J gene TRBJ2-7, with 10 nucleotides matching TRBD2. Germline CDR1 is SGDLS and CDR2 is YYNGEE. The J segment lost 2 bases and the V segment lost 0 bases, leaving 2 bases of the junction unmatched. The length of the CDR3 is 15 residues. DNA for the CDR3: TGTGCCAGCAGCGTAGGCCTAGCGGGAGCCTACGAGCAGTACTTC. It yields the protein CASSVGLAGAYEQYF.

The table lists this clonotype with many counts. This chain joins TRBV12-3 or TRBV12-4 and TRBJ2-7, with D perhaps TRBD1 or TRBD2 (6 bases each). V was pared by 5 bases and J by 6 bases, with 14 bases between. The CDR3 is made up of 13 amino acids. The CDR3 is CASSRGTPAEQYF. The CDR3 bases are TGTGCCAGCAGTCGCGGGACACCTGCCGAGCAGTACTTC.

This clonotype was seen a few times. V usage is TRBV4-1 and J usage is TRBJ2-7; D possibly matches TRBD1 or TRBD2 (5 bases each). This CDR3 contains 16 residues. V lost 0 bases and J lost 3, with 15 bases in between. The germline V gene encodes CDR1 MGHRA and CDR2 YSYEKL. In DNA form, the CDR3 reads TGCGCCAGCAGCCAAGAGTCGGGACCCCATGGCTACGAGCAGTACTTC. This gives the protein CASSQESGPHGYEQYF.

This rearrangement joins TRBV5-7 to TRBJ1-1; 11 positions agree with TRBD1. TRBV5-7 is annotated as an ORF whose role is uncertain. Trimming took 4 bases from V and 4 from J; bases not matched to a gene: 9. This CDR3 contains 16 residues. CDR3 loop: CASSGRDRGDSTEAFF. In DNA, the CDR3 is TGTGCCAGCAGCGGGAGGGACAGGGGGGATTCCACTGAAGCTTTCTTT.

This clonotype was seen repeatedly, ten times or more. V and J are TRBV7-6 and TRBJ2-3; 13 bases line up with TRBD2. Trimming cost V 4 bases and J 0 bases; bases outside gene matches: 10. CDR1 is SGHVS, CDR2 FNYEAQ, per germline. This CDR3 spans 19 amino acids. CDR3 sequence (DNA): TGTGCCAGCAGCTACCCACTAGCGGGGGGGCGAACTAGCACAGATACGCAGTATTTT. The encoded protein is CASSYPLAGGRTSTDTQYF.

The CDR3 coding sequence is TGTGCCAGCAGCTTATCTGGTGTGGGTTTGAATCAGCCCCAGCATTTT. Its translation: CASSLSGVGLNQPQHF. V and J are TRBV7-2 and TRBJ1-5; no clear D. Germline assignment: CDR1 SGHTA and CDR2 FQGNSA. CDR3 size: 16 residues. The ends were cut back, 2 bases at V and 4 bases at J, with 15 bases in the middle.

This clonotype was found many times. The CDR3 reads CASRRTDGYEQYF. CDR3 bases: TGCGCCAGCAGGAGGACAGATGGATACGAGCAGTACTTC. The rearrangement links TRBV5-1 to TRBJ2-7, with D tentatively TRBD1 (6 bases). Trimming cost V 5 bases and J 4 bases, with 13 bases left between them. Per the germline V gene, CDR1 is SGHRS and CDR2 is YFSETQ. This CDR3 is 13 amino acids long.